This T cell receptor (beta chain) comes out of a study of CD8 T cells in ankylosing spondylitis. Regarding this clonotype: Its matching antigen is unknown.

Study-wide findings and caveats: Matched ankylosing spondylitis synovial fluid reportedly showed significant enrichment of disease-linked clones. There was a TCR beta motif, made of several highly homologous variants, that appeared characteristic of ankylosing spondylitis blood.

Germline CDR1 is ENHRY and CDR2 is SYGVKD. The trim removed 2 bases at V and 4 bases at J, leaving 10 bases unmatched. This CDR3 comprises 16 residues. MiXCR was run by TCRdb on the 5' RACE reads, yielding one entry per CDR3 protein. Here the sample spans under 950,000 distinct CDR3 sequences, under 20% being singletons. The receptor was isolated from a male donor with ankylosing spondylitis. The rearrangement uses TRBV10-3 and TRBJ1-2, with 7 nucleotides matching TRBD1. Sequencing was performed on blood, either unsorted or a sorted T cell fraction (not recorded which). The CDR3 DNA follows: TGTGCCATCAGTGAGGGACAGGAAGGGAGTTCCTATGGCTACACCTTC. This translates into CAISEGQEGSSYGYTF.